The 32 T cell receptor beta chains presented below share a single source sample, sequenced in a study of shared clonotypes between healthy human individuals. Clones were read by immunoSEQ multiplex PCR, and TCRdb kept only the in-frame ones, dropping some. The table shows 2,500,000 or so clones, with approximately 90% occurring only once. The sequenced material came from naive CD4+ T cells from PBMCs. Documented subset: CD45RA+ positively selected. The receptors come from a man in his late teens or twenties in good health. Some clones in this sample may be carry-over from other donors' samples.

The J gene is TRBJ2-3, the V gene TRBV6-6; D unresolved. The germline V gene has CDR1 MNHNY and CDR2 SVGAGI (reference sequence). The CDR3 length is 15 residues. Trimming pared 7 bases from V and 0 bases from J, leaving 14 bases between. CDR3 sequence reads: CASTALTYSTDTQYF. The CDR3 DNA reads as TGTGCCAGCACCGCGCTTACGTATAGCACAGATACGCAGTATTTT.

This rearrangement joins TRBV2 to TRBJ1-2; the match to TRBD1 covers 9 bases. CDR1 is SNHLY and CDR2 is FYNNEI in the germline V gene. Losses at the gene ends were 3 bases for V and 3 bases for J; bases not matched to a gene: 8. CDR3 length equals 16 residues. The CDR3 sequence: CASSDSRQGGDYGYTF. The CDR3 DNA reads as TGTGCCAGCAGTGATTCCCGACAGGGGGGGGACTATGGCTACACCTTC.

This clone was seen only a few times. The chain has TRBV6-6 and TRBJ2-2; 7 nucleotides match TRBD2. Looked up from germline, CDR1 is MNHNY and CDR2 is SVGAGI (reference sequence). V was clipped by 5 bases and J by 2 bases; unmatched bases: 2. The CDR3 spans 14 residues. CDR3 DNA: TGTGCCAGCAGTCGAGCGGGAAACACCGGGGAGCTGTTTTTT. Its protein product is CASSRAGNTGELFF.

The chain employs TRBV9 and TRBJ1-5; no clear D. The V and J ends lost 7 bases and 5 bases respectively, with 7 bases between them. Germline CDR1 reads SGDLS; CDR2 reads YYNGEE. The CDR3 sequence is 11 residues long. The CDR3 sequence: CASCLYQPQHF. The CDR3 DNA reads as TGTGCCAGCTGCCTATATCAGCCCCAGCATTTT.

To note about this clone: This CDR3 is also generated by other DNA sequences in the sample. The chain combines TRBV7-2 with TRBJ1-2; tentatively, D is TRBD1 (6 bases). Trimming cost V 3 bases and J 1 base, with 6 bases left between them. CDR1 is SGHTA and CDR2 is FQGNSA in the germline V gene. The CDR3 covers 13 residues. CDR3 region: CASSLDSNYGYTF. The CDR3 DNA is TGTGCCAGCAGCTTGGACAGTAACTATGGCTACACCTTC.

On this clone: An end of the junction does not agree with germline; a read error may underlie this. The chain carries TRBV18 and TRBJ1-4; 8 nucleotides line up with TRBD1. The germline V gene encodes CDR1 KGHSH and CDR2 LQKENI. This CDR3 comprises 16 residues. The CDR3: CASSPRQGMTNEKLFF. In nucleotides, the CDR3 is TGTGCCAGCTCACCACGACAGGGGATGACTAATGAAAAACTATTTTTT.

This clone is a singleton in its sample. The genes are TRBV28 and TRBJ1-1; TRBD1 is a possible D gene (5 bases). This CDR3 is built from 16 residues. Germline loops: CDR1 MDHEN, CDR2 SYDVKM. V shed 3 bases and J shed 1 base, with 15 bases lying between them. In DNA form, the CDR3 reads TGTGCCAGCAGTTTGCGCCGTTGGGACGGGAACACTGAAGCTTTCTTT. It translates to CASSLRRWDGNTEAFF.

This chain links TRBV15 with TRBJ2-3; 9 positions match TRBD1. V lost 5 bases and J lost 7; bases outside the gene matches: 10. Per germline, CDR1 LNHNV and CDR2 YYDKDF (reference sequence). The CDR3 runs to 15 residues. The CDR3 nucleotides are TGTGCCACCAGCGGACGATTACAGGGGGCGAATACGCAGTATTTT. The encoded protein is CATSGRLQGANTQYF. The variable domain in full, completed from reference TRBV15 and TRBJ2-3, reads DAMVIQNPRYQVTQFGKPVTLSCSQTLNHNVMYWYQQKSSQAPKLLFHYYDKDFNNEADTPDNFQSRRPNTSFCFLDIRSPGLGDTAMYLCATSGRLQGANTQYFGPGTRLTVL.

This clone was picked up a small number of times. The chain has TRBV5-4 and TRBJ1-1; possibly TRBD1 for D (5 bases). Germline-derived CDR1 and CDR2 are SGHNT and YYREEE (reference sequence). The CDR3 length is 14 residues. V was cut by 5 bases and J by 1 base, with 12 bases left in between. The CDR3 DNA reads as TGTGCCAGCAGGGGGGGACGAGAGAACACTGAAGCTTTCTTT. Amino acid sequence: CASRGGRENTEAFF.

This CDR3 is CASSLDRGYQPQHF. The CDR3 region has the DNA TGTGCCAGCAGCTTAGACAGGGGATATCAGCCCCAGCATTTT. The gene calls are TRBV7-8 and TRBJ1-5, with 7 bases fitting TRBD1. The CDR3 covers 14 residues. Unmatched junction bases numbered 2, after V lost 1 base and J lost 5 bases. From germline, CDR1 is SGHVS and CDR2 FQNEAQ. The full variable domain, completed using reference TRBV7-8 and TRBJ1-5, is GAGVSQSPRYKVAKRGQDVALRCDPISGHVSLFWYQQALGQGPEFLTYFQNEAQLDKSGLPSDRFFAERPEGSVSTLKIQRTQQEDSAVYLCASSLDRGYQPQHFGDGTRLSIL.

This sequence joins TRBV19 and TRBJ2-7; D is unclear. CDR1 LNHDA and CDR2 SQIVND come from the germline V gene (reference sequence). V lost 5 bases and J 3 bases, leaving 14 bases between the germline ends. This CDR3 contains 14 residues. CDR3 loop: CASSSPGQIYEQYF. The CDR3 region has the DNA TGTGCCAGTAGTTCCCCGGGCCAAATCTACGAGCAGTACTTC. Full variable domain (rest looked up from reference TRBV19 and TRBJ2-7): DGGITQSPKYLFRKEGQNVTLSCEQNLNHDAMYWYRQDPGQGLRLIYYSQIVNDFQKGDIAEGYSVSREKKESFPLTVTSAQKNPTAFYLCASSSPGQIYEQYFGPGTRLTVT.

V gene TRBV7-2 combines with J gene TRBJ2-5; D may be TRBD2 (6 bases). There are 15 residues in the CDR3. V was cut by 4 bases and J by 1 base, with 13 bases left in between. The germline V gene has CDR1 SGHTA and CDR2 FQGNSA. For the CDR3, the DNA is TGTGCCAGCAGCTCCCACGGGACTCCCCAAGAGACCCAGTACTTC. This codes for CASSSHGTPQETQYF.

The chain is built from TRBV6-6 and TRBJ2-7; TRBD1 matches at 8 bases. This CDR3 contains 14 residues. The germline V gene encodes CDR1 MNHNY and CDR2 SVGAGI (reference sequence). After removal of 6 bases from V and 5 bases from J, the junction contained 9 bases not matched to a gene. The CDR3 is CASRATGALDEQYF. DNA for the CDR3: TGTGCCAGCAGGGCGACAGGGGCACTGGACGAGCAGTACTTC.

This chain uses TRBV19 with TRBJ2-3, with 7 bases aligning to TRBD2. With 5 bases clipped from V and 4 bases from J, the junction kept 6 bases outside the gene matches. This CDR3 contains 14 residues. CDR1 is LNHDA, CDR2 SQIVND, per germline (reference sequence). This CDR3 is CASSPGLVPDTQYF. The CDR3 DNA reads as TGTGCCAGTAGTCCTGGACTAGTCCCAGATACGCAGTATTTT.

This chain joins TRBV7-3 and TRBJ1-3; TRBD1 is a possible D gene (6 bases). CDR1 is SGHTA and CDR2 is FQGTGA in the germline V gene. This CDR3 contains 14 residues. With 8 bases removed from V and 5 bases from J, the gap between germline ends came to 16 bases. As DNA, the CDR3 is TGTGCCAGCGGGACAAGTGAAGGGCGAAACACCATATATTTT. Translation: CASGTSEGRNTIYF.

The chain has TRBV7-9 and TRBJ2-5; no clear D. The germline V gene has CDR1 SEHNR and CDR2 FQNEAQ (reference sequence). The CDR3 spans 16 residues. V was shortened by 3 bases and J by 2 bases, with 16 bases between the two germline ends. CDR3 sequence: CASSFPLPTSQETQYF. In DNA form, the CDR3 reads TGTGCCAGCAGCTTTCCTCTGCCTACATCTCAAGAGACCCAGTACTTC.

With respect to this clone: The identical CDR3 is also encoded by other nucleotide sequences in the sample. V usage is TRBV5-1 and J usage is TRBJ2-1; no definite D call. V lost 0 bases to trimming and J lost 3 bases, with 4 bases between them. The CDR3 runs 13 residues. Germline V gives CDR1 SGHRS, CDR2 YFSETQ. The CDR3 reads CASSLGDYNEQFF. The CDR3 DNA reads TGCGCCAGCAGCTTGGGGGACTACAATGAGCAGTTCTTC.

This sequence joins TRBV6-6 and TRBJ1-5; D is possibly TRBD1 (5 bases). The V and J ends lost 6 bases and 2 bases respectively, with 17 bases between them. The CDR3 extends over 16 amino acids. CDR1 and CDR2 (germline): MNHNY, SVGAGI (reference sequence). The CDR3 protein is CASSWGGRRGNQPQHF. In DNA form, the CDR3 reads TGTGCCAGCAGCTGGGGGGGGAGGCGAGGCAATCAGCCCCAGCATTTT.

V and J are TRBV28 and TRBJ2-3, with D uncertain. The CDR3 has 15 residues. V was clipped by 2 bases and J by 2 bases, with 11 bases between them. Germline CDR1 MDHEN, CDR2 SYDVKM. CDR3 loop: CASSLAATYTDTQYF. The CDR3 DNA reads as TGTGCCAGCAGTTTAGCGGCCACGTACACAGATACGCAGTATTTT.

The rearrangement uses TRBV5-1 and TRBJ1-4, with 7 bases fitting TRBD1. CDR3 length equals 15 residues. Germline CDR1 reads SGHRS; CDR2 reads YFSETQ. J gave up 7 bases and V 2 bases, and 8 bases lay outside the gene matches. The CDR3 DNA is TGCGCCAGCAGCTTCGGTTTGACAGGGAGTGAAAAACTGTTTTTT. Translation gives CASSFGLTGSEKLFF.

This chain links TRBV4-3 with TRBJ2-2; 7 nucleotides agree with TRBD2. There are 16 residues in the CDR3. CDR1 is LGHNA, CDR2 YSLEER, per germline. V gave up 1 base and J gave up 6 bases; unmatched junction bases: 8. CDR3 bases: TGCGCCAGCAGCCAAGTTTATAGTGGGAGGGCCGGGGAGCTGTTTTTT. It codes for CASSQVYSGRAGELFF.

The chain employs TRBV5-1 and TRBJ2-7; TRBD2 aligns across 8 bases. Looked up from germline, CDR1 is SGHRS and CDR2 is YFSETQ. V lost 3 bases and J lost 4; bases outside the gene matches: 9. This CDR3 contains 15 residues. CDR3 in DNA: TGCGCCAGCAGCTCCCCGGGACTAGAAAAATACGAGCAGTACTTC. This sequence encodes CASSSPGLEKYEQYF.

This chain uses TRBV2 with TRBJ1-5; 8 nucleotides agree with TRBD1. The trim removed 0 bases at V and 2 bases at J, leaving 6 bases unmatched. The CDR3 sequence is 17 residues long. From germline, CDR1 is SNHLY and CDR2 FYNNEI. The DNA for the CDR3 is TGTGCCAGCAGTGAAGCGGGACAGGCGGTGGGCAATCAGCCCCAGCATTTT. Translation gives CASSEAGQAVGNQPQHF.

This sequence joins TRBV7-9 and TRBJ1-5; D remains unclear. V was trimmed by 5 bases and J by 6 bases, leaving 11 bases between them. The CDR3 is 13 amino acids. Germline assignment: CDR1 SEHNR and CDR2 FQNEAQ (reference sequence). The CDR3 region has the DNA TGTGCCAGCAGCAAAGGTGGGAGTCAGCCCCAGCATTTT. The encoded protein is CASSKGGSQPQHF.

The V call is TRBV4-2, the J call TRBJ1-5; D is uncertain. In germline, CDR1 is LGHNA, CDR2 YNFKEQ. The CDR3 loop spans 15 amino acids. Trimming took off 1 base at V and 7 bases at J, with 14 bases between the two ends. The CDR3 region is CASSQVNRSPQPQHF. CDR3 in DNA: TGTGCCAGCAGCCAAGTAAATCGCAGTCCGCAGCCCCAGCATTTT.

The chain combines TRBV27 with TRBJ2-7; D may be TRBD2 (7 bases). Germline CDR1 reads MNHEY; CDR2 reads SMNVEV (reference sequence). This CDR3 has 15 residues. V lost 7 bases, J lost 1 base, and 17 bases lay in between. CDR3 DNA: TGTGCCAGCACGCCTAGCGGAGGGGGGTCCTACGAGCAGTACTTC. This codes for CASTPSGGGSYEQYF.

The gene calls are TRBV11-2 and TRBJ1-2; 8 bases map to TRBD1. This CDR3 is built from 16 residues. CDR1 and CDR2 from the germline V gene are SGHAT and FQNNGV. Trimming cost V 5 bases and J 3 bases; bases outside gene matches: 11. The CDR3 region is CASSPWGQVNYYGYTF. The CDR3 DNA sequence: TGTGCCAGCAGCCCATGGGGACAGGTTAACTACTATGGCTACACCTTC.

The chain employs TRBV30 and TRBJ1-1; D gene unclear. The CDR3 is made up of 14 amino acids. V was clipped by 0 bases and J by 3 bases, with 11 bases between them. Per germline, CDR1 GTSNPN and CDR2 SVGIG (reference sequence). This chain's CDR3 is CAWSVRQVHTEAFF. CDR3 nucleotides: TGTGCCTGGAGTGTACGGCAGGTTCACACTGAAGCTTTCTTT.

The rearrangement joins TRBV7-2 to TRBJ2-2, with D uncertain. CDR1 and CDR2 (germline): SGHTA, FQGNSA. CDR3 size: 16 residues. The V and J ends lost 0 bases and 4 bases respectively, with 12 bases between them. The CDR3 protein is CASSLAPNRFTGELFF. CDR3 sequence (DNA): TGTGCCAGCAGCTTAGCCCCGAACAGATTCACCGGGGAGCTGTTTTTT.

The chain joins TRBV2 to TRBJ1-4; TRBD1 matches at 8 bases. The CDR3 runs to 14 residues. The V segment lost 7 bases and the J segment 7 bases; nucleotides outside the gene matches: 8. Germline loops: CDR1 SNHLY, CDR2 FYNNEI. CDR3 amino acids: CASNRQGASEKLFF. DNA for the CDR3: TGTGCCAGCAACCGGCAGGGGGCTTCTGAAAAACTGTTTTTT.

This chain joins TRBV28 and TRBJ2-7; no firm D call. The V end lost 6 bases, the J end lost 0 bases, and 18 bases lay between the germline ends. The CDR3 contains 16 residues. Germline CDR1 and CDR2: MDHEN and SYDVKM. Written as DNA, the CDR3 is TGTGCCAGCAGGCGAAATTCACAGACTCTCTCCTACGAGCAGTACTTC. Translation gives CASRRNSQTLSYEQYF.

This chain uses TRBV27 with TRBJ1-6; unclear D gene. From germline, CDR1 is MNHEY and CDR2 SMNVEV (reference sequence). The germline V and J ends were trimmed by 3 bases and 9 bases, with 9 bases remaining between them. This CDR3 has 13 amino acids. The CDR3 DNA is TGTGCCAGCAGTTTGGAAGCAGGTTCACCCCTCCACTTT. Translation gives CASSLEAGSPLHF.